These 5 T cell receptor beta chains originate from one sample sequenced in a study of Ad26.COV2.S vaccination and SARS-CoV-2 variants. Treatment denoted: 19 received Ad26.COV2.S at low or high dose, single or two shots; 5 received placebo; per-sample allocation not given. All samples were drawn on day 63, counting from the first vaccine or placebo injection. Generated by immunoSEQ multiplex PCR, the TCRdb table keeps only in-frame clones and is missing some. This sample has about 680,000 clones, with around 90% found just once. The sequenced sample was peripheral blood, obtained in a trial of Ad26.COV2.S vaccine versus placebo. The receptors here all came from a person aged 18 to 65 who received the Ad26.COV2.S COVID-19 vaccine or a placebo.

The chain links TRBV18 to TRBJ2-5; weak D call: TRBD2 (5 bases). The CDR3 has 15 amino acids. CDR1 is KGHSH, CDR2 LQKENI, per germline. The germline V and J ends were trimmed by 1 base and 2 bases, with 11 bases remaining between them. The CDR3 DNA sequence: TGTGCCAGCTCACCACAGGAGGCACCTCAAGAGACCCAGTACTTC. Translating gives CASSPQEAPQETQYF.

The V call is TRBV14, the J call TRBJ2-6; tentatively, D is TRBD2 (6 bases). V was trimmed by 1 base and J by 3 bases, leaving 10 bases between them. The germline gives CDR1 SGHDN, CDR2 FVKESK. The length of the CDR3 is 16 residues. The CDR3 bases are TGTGCCAGCAGCCAAGTTGGGGGAGGTGGGGCCAACGTCCTGACTTTC. Amino acids: CASSQVGGGGANVLTF.

The rearrangement joins TRBV2 to TRBJ2-4; 10 bases align to TRBD1. Germline CDR1 SNHLY, CDR2 FYNNEI. The CDR3 runs to 14 residues. The V gene end was trimmed by 4 bases and the J gene end by 6 bases; junction bases not matched to a gene: 3. CDR3 loop: CASSVGDRGNIQYF. CDR3 nucleotides: TGTGCCAGCAGTGTGGGGGACAGGGGAAACATTCAGTACTTC.

As regards this clone: The sample contains more than one DNA sequence encoding this CDR3. This CDR3 reads CASSLAGAYGYTF. The DNA for the CDR3 is TGTGCCAGCAGCTTGGCAGGGGCCTATGGCTACACCTTC. The chain couples TRBV11-2 to TRBJ1-2; maybe TRBD1 (6 bases). Trimming stripped 3 bases from V and 4 bases from J, with 9 bases between. Looked up from germline, CDR1 is SGHAT and CDR2 is FQNNGV. The length of the CDR3 is 13 residues.

This clone was seen only once. The chain recombines TRBV3-1 (or the pseudogene TRBV3-2) with TRBJ2-7; 11 bases agree with TRBD1. Germline-derived CDR1 and CDR2 are LGHDT and YNNKEL (reference sequence). J lost 5 bases, V lost 1 base, and 7 bases had no gene match. The CDR3 has 16 residues. The CDR3 coding sequence is TGTGCCAGCAGCCAAGTAAGGACAGGGGGCTTCCACGAGCAGTACTTC. This sequence encodes CASSQVRTGGFHEQYF.